This T cell receptor beta chain was profiled in a study of T cell clonotyping in hematopoietic cell transplantation. Note on this clone: Its antigen is still unknown.

Germline-derived CDR1 and CDR2 are SGDLS and YYNGEE. The CDR3 loop spans 11 amino acids. Trimming took off 3 bases at V and 2 bases at J, with 1 base between the two ends. Samples: about 28 days before transplant, then days 30, 100 and 180 after. Overall study findings and caveats: Graft donor and pretransplant recipient Inverse Simpson Index values predicted broader posttransplant TCR diversity. Few recipient clonotypes overlapped donors; over 97% were de novo at given depth. Recipient TCR diversity dropped after transplant; expanded clonotypes rose from day 30 to 180.

The method was immunoSEQ multiplex PCR; TCRdb's version includes in-frame clones alone and lacks a portion of them. This table holds several thousand clones, roughly 79% found once. The source material was peripheral blood mononuclear cells, sampled 180 days after allogeneic stem cell transplant. The clonotype originates from a female patient in her fifties who had an allogeneic stem cell transplant from an unrelated donor, so the T cells may come from the graft donor. Some clones in this sample may be carry-over from other donors' samples. V and J are TRBV9 and TRBJ2-3, with D uncertain. This chain's CDR3 is CASSATDTQYF. CDR3 nucleotide sequence: TGTGCCAGCAGCGCCACAGATACGCAGTATTTT.